This T cell receptor (beta chain) was retrieved from a study of blood T cells in healthy people across ages (dated by TCRdb to 2015 to 2017). For the wider study: In model experiments, template switching captured roughly one uniquely barcoded TCR beta cDNA molecule for every two T cells. The donors were split into four age groups: young (average 16 years), middle-aged (roughly 42), aged (over 55) and long-lived (approximately 89). Two additional independent replicas of 1 million unique cDNA reads from the same blood draw were analyzed for two donors (one aged 18 to 30 and one aged 80 or older). Age-related changes in TCR beta repertoire diversity were measured in the study by deep sequencing normalized with unique cDNA molecular identifiers.

What the authors observed across the whole study: Conclusive comparison of naive and antigen-experienced compartments was prevented by the profiling of bulk unsorted PBMCs. The long-lived group showed more naive CD4+ T cells, fewer expanded clones and increased TCR diversity than the aged group, suggesting age selection. As age increased, observed TCR beta diversity per million T cells dropped in a roughly linear way, and a significant reduction was already evident by age 40. Observed TCR beta diversity correlated strongly with the percentage of naive T cells measured by flow cytometry. The CMV infection status of donors was not known, potentially confounding age-related changes in expanded clonotypes. Estimates of total diversity based on one million sequenced T cells were regarded as lower bounds and as underestimates.

Libraries came from 5' RACE. The instrument was an Illumina HiSeq 2500. A second PCR of roughly 7 to 12 cycles was run with a J-beta primer mix and a sample-barcoded 5' primer. A unique molecular identifier was introduced onto each TCR beta cDNA molecule by a template-switch 5' adaptor carrying 12 random nucleotides. Each sample yielded at least 3 million CDR3-containing paired-end reads. First-strand cDNA synthesis was performed from all RNA using the Mint cDNA synthesis kit, with priming by a TRBC-specific oligonucleotide. Following uracil-DNA glycosylase treatment, all cDNA underwent a first 18-cycle PCR with the universal primers M1SS and BC2_uni_R. In the original analysis: For normalization, 1 million high-quality reads, each with a distinct molecular identifier, were randomly selected from each sample. Reads with shared molecular identifiers were discarded instead of being binned into consensus sequences. MiTCR, run with a Q25 quality threshold and the strictest error-elimination algorithm, handled CDR3 identification, clonotype clustering and error correction. Lower-bound total TCR beta diversity was estimated with a nonparametric unseen species model using Euler transformation. TCRdb took the public reads, trimmed them with fastp at Q25, ran MiXCR for clone calling and kept in-frame beta chains. Duplicate CDR3 protein sequences are folded into a single record with the most common DNA and genes. The authors' filters were not applied to this entry. The sample contains roughly 1,100,000 distinct CDR3 sequences, 20% to 25% of them found a single time. The top ten hold approximately 0.79% of the sample.

The donors were some 36 Caucasian individuals from Russia, aged roughly 6 to 100 years, who were systemically healthy. Each donor gave roughly 11 milliliters of peripheral blood, drawn into EDTA-treated Vacutainer tubes. Ficoll-Paque density-gradient centrifugation was used to isolate PBMCs, with at least 7 million obtained per sample. Total RNA, at least 5 micrograms per sample, was extracted from PBMCs with Trizol reagent. The percentages of naive CD45RAhigh/CD27high T cells were determined by flow cytometry on a PBMC aliquot from every donor. Sequences ENHRY (CDR1) and SYGVKD (CDR2) are obtained from the germline V gene. The junction shows trimming of 2 bases on V and 2 bases on J, plus 14 bases between the germline ends. Measured from the cysteine to the phenylalanine, the CDR3 is 16 residues long. The DNA shown is the 48-base CDR3, in frame from base 1. To note about this clonotype: Its binding antigen is unknown. Per-base qualities were not stored, and no clone one base away is much larger.

These same records also appear under a second study, on T cells of mothers and their children. According to the second study: The donors were nine systemically healthy Caucasian individuals, made up of three mothers and their six children. cDNA synthesis used all of the extracted RNA, with roughly 1.5 ug of RNA in each 15 ul reaction. In the second PCR, the M1S primer added sample barcodes and 2-4 random nucleotides. Each mother yielded over 8.5 million TCR beta CDR3 reads and each child 2.5 million to 3 million reads. TCR recombination output is similarly shaped by thymic selection in related and unrelated pairs, with a minor effect exerted by inherited differences. Related mother-child pairs always showed normalized repertoire overlap that was slightly higher than in unrelated mother-child pairs, though the difference was never significant. No persistent microchimeric T cell clones were found, with a detection sensitivity of approximately 95 clones per million clonotypes. The study used deep NGS to compare TCR beta repertoires of mothers and children, seeking features distinguishing related mother-child pairs from unrelated individuals. Mothers averaged roughly 40 +/- 4 years of age and children averaged about 12 +/- 4 years. Libraries were sequenced on Illumina HiSeq 2000 with 100+100 nt paired-end reads after adapter ligation with NEBNext reagents. To avoid cross-contamination, the mother libraries and the child libraries were prepared a month apart and sequenced in separate runs. For each donor, somewhere between roughly 450,000 and 2,100,000 distinct TCR beta clonotypes were identified. Naive TCR beta clonotypes were estimated from low-frequency clonotypes matched to each donor's FACS-determined naive share, without sorting.

The rearrangement joined TRBV10-3 to TRBJ2-3; the D gene is perhaps TRBD1, from 6 matching bases. This TCR was recovered from a girl aged 2-15 years in good health. Sequencing was performed on blood. The DNA sequence follows: TGTGCCATCAGTGAGCCAGAACAGGGAAACACAGATACGCAGTATTTT. Translation gives CAISEPEQGNTDTQYF.